This TCR beta chain is drawn from a study of T cells after yellow fever vaccination. V lost 6 bases and J lost 7, with 16 bases in between. The CDR3 consists of 13 residues. Germline CDR1 DFQATT, CDR2 SNEGSKA (reference sequence). Via MiXCR, TCRdb re-called the 5' RACE reads, giving one row per CDR3 protein. The repertoire has about 140,000 distinct CDR3 sequences, around 7.7% of them found once; the top ten carry 0.55% to 0.9%. Sample: CD4+ T cells sorted from PBMCs, taken 5 days after the yellow fever booster vaccination. The chain has TRBV20-1 and TRBJ2-4, with D possibly matching TRBD1 (5 bases). This clonotype originated in a man between 25 and 39 years old who received the YFV17D yellow fever vaccine. The CDR3 sequence is CSAPPDSKNIQYF. Here the CDR3 DNA reads TGCAGTGCCCCCCCTGACAGTAAGAACATTCAGTACTTC.